This T cell receptor (beta chain) derives from a study of shared clonotypes between healthy human individuals. Across the whole study: Each donor's CD4 naive and CD4 memory cells filled three plates apiece, CD8 naive two, and CD8 memory one.

Trimming stripped 4 bases from V and 4 bases from J, with 14 bases between. There are 15 residues in the CDR3. Germline loops: CDR1 SNHLY, CDR2 FYNNEI. The repertoire was sequenced with immunoSEQ multiplex PCR; TCRdb's copy has only in-frame clones and lacks some. The sample lists 2 million to 3 million clones, 90% to 95% seen once, with about 0.39% in the top ten. The V gene is TRBV2, the J gene TRBJ2-1, with D perhaps matching TRBD1 (6 bases). The sample taken for sequencing was naive CD4+ T cells from PBMCs. Noted subset: CD45RA+ positively selected. This TCR derives from a man between 18 and 35 years old in good health. Some clones in this sample may be carry-over from other donors' samples. The CDR3 loop reads CASSGQGTPYNEQFF. The CDR3 DNA follows: TGTGCCAGCAGTGGGCAGGGGACCCCTTACAATGAGCAGTTCTTC.